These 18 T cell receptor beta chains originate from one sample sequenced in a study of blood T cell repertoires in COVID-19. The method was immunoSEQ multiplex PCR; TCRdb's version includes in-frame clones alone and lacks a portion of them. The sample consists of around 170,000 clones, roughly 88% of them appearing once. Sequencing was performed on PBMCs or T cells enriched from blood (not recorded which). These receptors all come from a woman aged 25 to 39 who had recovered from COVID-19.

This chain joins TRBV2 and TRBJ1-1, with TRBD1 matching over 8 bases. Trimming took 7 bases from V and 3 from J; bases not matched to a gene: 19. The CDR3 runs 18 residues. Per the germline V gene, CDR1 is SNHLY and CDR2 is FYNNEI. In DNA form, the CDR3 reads TGTGCCAGCAAACTTGAGAACTGGACAGGGCGAGAGGACACTGAAGCTTTCTTT. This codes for CASKLENWTGREDTEAFF.

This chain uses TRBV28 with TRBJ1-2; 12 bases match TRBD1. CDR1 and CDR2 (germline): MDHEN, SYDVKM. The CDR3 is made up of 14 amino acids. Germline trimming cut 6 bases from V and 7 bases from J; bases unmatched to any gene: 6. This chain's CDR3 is CASSPGQGAPGYTF. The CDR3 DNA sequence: TGTGCCAGCAGCCCGGGACAGGGGGCGCCTGGCTACACCTTC.

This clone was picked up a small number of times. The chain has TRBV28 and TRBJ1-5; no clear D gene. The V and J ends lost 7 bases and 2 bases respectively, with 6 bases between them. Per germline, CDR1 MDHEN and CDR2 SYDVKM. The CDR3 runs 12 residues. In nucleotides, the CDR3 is TGTGCCAGCAATCCGGGCAATCAGCCCCAGCATTTT. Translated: CASNPGNQPQHF.

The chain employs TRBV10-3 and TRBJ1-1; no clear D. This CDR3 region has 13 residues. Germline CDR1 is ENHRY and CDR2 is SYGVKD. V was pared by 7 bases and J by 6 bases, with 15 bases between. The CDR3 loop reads CAIKAEALPEAFF. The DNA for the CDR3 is TGTGCCATCAAGGCGGAGGCTCTCCCTGAAGCTTTCTTT.

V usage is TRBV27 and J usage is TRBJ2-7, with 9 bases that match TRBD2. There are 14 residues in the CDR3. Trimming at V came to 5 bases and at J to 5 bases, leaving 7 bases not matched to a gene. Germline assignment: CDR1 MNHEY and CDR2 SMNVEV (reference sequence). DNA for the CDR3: TGTGCCAGCAGTCCGATAGGGACTAGCAACGAGCAGTACTTC. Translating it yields CASSPIGTSNEQYF.

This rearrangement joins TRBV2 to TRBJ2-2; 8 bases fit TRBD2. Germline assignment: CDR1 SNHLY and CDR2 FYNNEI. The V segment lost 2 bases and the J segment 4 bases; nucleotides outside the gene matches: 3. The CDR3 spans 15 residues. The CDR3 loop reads CASSELAGFTGELFF. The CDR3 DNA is TGTGCCAGCAGTGAACTAGCGGGTTTCACCGGGGAGCTGTTTTTT.

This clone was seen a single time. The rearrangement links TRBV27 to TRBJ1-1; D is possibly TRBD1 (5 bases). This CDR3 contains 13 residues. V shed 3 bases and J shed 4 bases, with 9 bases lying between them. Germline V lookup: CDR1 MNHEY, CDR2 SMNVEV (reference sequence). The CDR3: CASSFSGGTEAFF. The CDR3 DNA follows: TGTGCCAGCAGTTTTTCGGGGGGCACTGAAGCTTTCTTT.

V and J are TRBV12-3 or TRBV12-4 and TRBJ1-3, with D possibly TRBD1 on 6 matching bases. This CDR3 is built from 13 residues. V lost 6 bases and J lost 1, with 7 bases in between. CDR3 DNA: TGTGCCAGCAGCGGACAGTCTGGAAACACCATATATTTT. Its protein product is CASSGQSGNTIYF.

The CDR3 coding sequence is TGTGCCAGCAGTTTGGGCCTAGCGGCGGGGACCGGGGAGCTGTTTTTT. This translates into CASSLGLAAGTGELFF. The chain has TRBV28 and TRBJ2-2; 7 bases map to TRBD2. This CDR3 contains 16 residues. The V segment lost 3 bases and the J segment 5 bases; nucleotides outside the gene matches: 9. CDR1 and CDR2 (germline): MDHEN, SYDVKM.

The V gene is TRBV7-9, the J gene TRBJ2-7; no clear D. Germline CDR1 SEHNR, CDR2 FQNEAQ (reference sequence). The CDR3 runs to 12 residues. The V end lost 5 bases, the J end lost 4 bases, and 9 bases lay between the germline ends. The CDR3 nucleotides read TGTGCCAGCAGCCCTGAGCCTTACGAGCAGTACTTC. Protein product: CASSPEPYEQYF.

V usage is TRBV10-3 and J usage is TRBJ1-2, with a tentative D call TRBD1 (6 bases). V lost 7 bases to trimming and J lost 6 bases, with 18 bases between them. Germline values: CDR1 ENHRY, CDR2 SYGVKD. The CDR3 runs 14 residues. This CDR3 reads CAITTDWTEHGYTF. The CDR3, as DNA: TGTGCCATCACAACAGACTGGACAGAACATGGCTACACCTTC.

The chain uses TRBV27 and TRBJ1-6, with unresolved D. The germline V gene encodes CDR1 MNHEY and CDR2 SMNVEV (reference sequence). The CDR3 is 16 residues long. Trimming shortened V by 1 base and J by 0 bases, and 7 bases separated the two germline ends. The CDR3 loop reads CASSLFGVSYNSPLHF. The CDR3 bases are TGTGCCAGCAGTTTATTCGGAGTCTCCTATAATTCACCCCTCCACTTT.

CDR3 DNA: TGTGCCAGCAGAGAGGAAGAAAAACTGTTTTTT. Translation: CASREEEKLFF. This chain uses TRBV28 with TRBJ1-4; D is unresolved. There are 11 residues in the CDR3. Germline values: CDR1 MDHEN, CDR2 SYDVKM. Trimming shortened V by 6 bases and J by 8 bases, and 7 bases separated the two germline ends.

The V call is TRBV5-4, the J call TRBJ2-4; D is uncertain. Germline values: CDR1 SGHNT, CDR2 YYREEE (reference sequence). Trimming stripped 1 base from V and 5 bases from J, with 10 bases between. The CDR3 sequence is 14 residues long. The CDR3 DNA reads TGTGCCAGCAGCTTGTCTTCCATAGAAAACATTCAGTACTTC. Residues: CASSLSSIENIQYF.

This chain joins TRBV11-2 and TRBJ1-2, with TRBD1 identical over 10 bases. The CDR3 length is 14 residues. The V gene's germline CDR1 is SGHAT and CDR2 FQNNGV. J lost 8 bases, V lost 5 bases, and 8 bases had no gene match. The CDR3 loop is CASSPRTGGRGYTF. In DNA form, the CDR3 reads TGTGCCAGCAGCCCTAGGACAGGGGGAAGGGGCTACACCTTC.

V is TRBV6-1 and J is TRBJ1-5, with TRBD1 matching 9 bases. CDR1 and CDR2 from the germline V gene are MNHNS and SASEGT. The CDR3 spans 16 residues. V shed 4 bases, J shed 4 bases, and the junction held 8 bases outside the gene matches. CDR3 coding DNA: TGTGCCAGCAGTGGAGGACAGGGGTTAGGTAATCAGCCCCAGCATTTT. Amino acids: CASSGGQGLGNQPQHF.

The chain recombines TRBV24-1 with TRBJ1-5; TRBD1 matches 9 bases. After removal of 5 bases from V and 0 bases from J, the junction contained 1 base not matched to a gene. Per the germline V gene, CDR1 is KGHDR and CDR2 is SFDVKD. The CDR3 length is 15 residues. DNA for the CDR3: TGTGCCACCAGTGGGACAGGGGTTAGCAATCAGCCCCAGCATTTT. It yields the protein CATSGTGVSNQPQHF.

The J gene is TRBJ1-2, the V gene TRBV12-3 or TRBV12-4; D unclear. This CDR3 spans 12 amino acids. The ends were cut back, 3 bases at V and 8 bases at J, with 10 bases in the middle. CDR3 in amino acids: CASSFGGKGYTF. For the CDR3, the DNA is TGTGCCAGCAGTTTTGGAGGGAAAGGCTACACCTTC.